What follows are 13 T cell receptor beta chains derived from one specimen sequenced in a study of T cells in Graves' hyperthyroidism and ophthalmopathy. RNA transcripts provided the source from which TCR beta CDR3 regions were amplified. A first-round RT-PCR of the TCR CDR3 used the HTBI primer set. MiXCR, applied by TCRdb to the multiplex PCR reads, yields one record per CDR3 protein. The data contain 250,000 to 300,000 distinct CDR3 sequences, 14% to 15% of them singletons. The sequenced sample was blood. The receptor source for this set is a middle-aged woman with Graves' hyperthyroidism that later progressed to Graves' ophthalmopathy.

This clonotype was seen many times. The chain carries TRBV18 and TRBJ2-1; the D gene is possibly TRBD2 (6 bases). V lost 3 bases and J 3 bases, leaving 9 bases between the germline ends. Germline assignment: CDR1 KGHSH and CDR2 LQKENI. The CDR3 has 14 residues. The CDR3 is CASSPQTSYNEQFF. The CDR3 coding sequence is TGTGCCAGCTCACCGCAGACTAGCTACAATGAGCAGTTCTTC.

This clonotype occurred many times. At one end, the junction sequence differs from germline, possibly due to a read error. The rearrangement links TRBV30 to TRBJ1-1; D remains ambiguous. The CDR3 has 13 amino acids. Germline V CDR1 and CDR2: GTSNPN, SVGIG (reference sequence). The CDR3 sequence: CARSMSLSTEAFF. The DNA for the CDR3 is TGTGCCCGGAGCATGTCGCTAAGCACTGAAGCTTTCTTT.

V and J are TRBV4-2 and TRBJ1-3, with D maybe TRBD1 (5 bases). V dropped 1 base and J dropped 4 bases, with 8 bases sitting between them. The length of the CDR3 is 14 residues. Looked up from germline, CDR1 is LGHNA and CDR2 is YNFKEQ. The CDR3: CASSQVRGGNTIYF. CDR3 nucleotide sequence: TGTGCCAGCAGCCAAGTTCGGGGGGGAAACACCATATATTTT.

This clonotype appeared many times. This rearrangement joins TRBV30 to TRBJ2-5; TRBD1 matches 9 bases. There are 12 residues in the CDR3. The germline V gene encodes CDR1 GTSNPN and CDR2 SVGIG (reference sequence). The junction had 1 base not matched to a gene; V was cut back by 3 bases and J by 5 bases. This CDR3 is CAWRDRGETQYF. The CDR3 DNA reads TGTGCCTGGAGGGACAGGGGCGAGACCCAGTACTTC.

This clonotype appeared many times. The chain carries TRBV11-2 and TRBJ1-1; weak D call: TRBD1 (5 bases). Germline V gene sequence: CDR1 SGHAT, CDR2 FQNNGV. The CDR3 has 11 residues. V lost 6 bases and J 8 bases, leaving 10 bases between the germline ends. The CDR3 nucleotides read TGTGCCAGCAGGGTAGGGGTAGAAGCTTTCTTT. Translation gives CASRVGVEAFF. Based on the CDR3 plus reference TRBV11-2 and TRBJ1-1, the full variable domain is EAGVAQSPRYKIIEKRQSVAFWCNPISGHATLYWYQQILGQGPKLLIQFQNNGVVDDSQLPKDRFSAERLKGVDSTLKIQPAKLEDSAVYLCASRVGVEAFFGQGTRLTVV.

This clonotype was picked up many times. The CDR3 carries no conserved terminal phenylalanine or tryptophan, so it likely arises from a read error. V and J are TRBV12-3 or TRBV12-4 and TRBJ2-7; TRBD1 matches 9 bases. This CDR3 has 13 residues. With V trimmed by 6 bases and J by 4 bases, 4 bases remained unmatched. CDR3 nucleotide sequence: TGTGCCAGCAGGGCCGGGACAGGGTACGAGCAGTACCTC. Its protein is CASRAGTGYEQYL.

Written as DNA, the CDR3 is TGCAGTGCGCCGACTAGCGGGAGGGCCAGAGTGGGAGATACGCAGTATTTT. This codes for CSAPTSGRARVGDTQYF. The gene calls are TRBV20-1 and TRBJ2-3; TRBD2 agrees at 14 bases. After removal of 6 bases from V and 5 bases from J, the junction contained 13 bases not matched to a gene. CDR3 length: 17 amino acids. Germline V gene sequence: CDR1 DFQATT, CDR2 SNEGSKA (reference sequence).

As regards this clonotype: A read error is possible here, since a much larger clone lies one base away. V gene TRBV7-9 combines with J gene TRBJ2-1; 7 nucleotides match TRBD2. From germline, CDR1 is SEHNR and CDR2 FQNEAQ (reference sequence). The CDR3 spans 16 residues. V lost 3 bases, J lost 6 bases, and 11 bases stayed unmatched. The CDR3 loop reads CASSFQQREGGNEQFF. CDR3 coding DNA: TGTGCCAGCAGCTTCCAACAAAGGGAGGGAGGCAATGAGCAGTTCTTC. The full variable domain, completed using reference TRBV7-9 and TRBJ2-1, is DTGVSQNPRHKITKRGQNVTFRCDPISEHNRLYWYRQTLGQGPEFLTYFQNEAQLEKSRLLSDRFSAERPKGSFSTLEIQRTEQGDSAMYLCASSFQQREGGNEQFFGPGTRLTVL.

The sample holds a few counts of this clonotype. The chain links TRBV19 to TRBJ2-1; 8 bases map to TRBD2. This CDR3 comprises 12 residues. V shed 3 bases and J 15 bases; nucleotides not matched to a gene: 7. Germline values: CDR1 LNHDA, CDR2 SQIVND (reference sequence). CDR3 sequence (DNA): TGTGCCAGTAGTATGGGGACTAGTCCCCGGTTCTTC. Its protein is CASSMGTSPRFF.

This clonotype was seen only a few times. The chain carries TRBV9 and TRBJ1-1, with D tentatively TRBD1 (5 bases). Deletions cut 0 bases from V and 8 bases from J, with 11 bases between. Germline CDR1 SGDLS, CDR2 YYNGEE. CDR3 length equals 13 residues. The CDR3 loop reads CASSVEVGPEAFF. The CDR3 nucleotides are TGTGCCAGCAGCGTAGAAGTGGGACCCGAAGCTTTCTTT. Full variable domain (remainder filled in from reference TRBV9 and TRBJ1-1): DSGVTQTPKHLITATGQRVTLRCSPRSGDLSVYWYQQSLDQGLQFLIQYYNGEERAKGNILERFSAQQFPDLHSELNLSSLELGDSALYFCASSVEVGPEAFFGQGTRLTVV.

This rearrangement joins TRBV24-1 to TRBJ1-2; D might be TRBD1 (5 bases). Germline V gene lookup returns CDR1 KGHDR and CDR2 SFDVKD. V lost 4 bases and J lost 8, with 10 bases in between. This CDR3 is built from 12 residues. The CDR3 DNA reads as TGTGCCACCAGTGAGGGGGGGGTCGGCTACACCTTC. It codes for CATSEGGVGYTF.

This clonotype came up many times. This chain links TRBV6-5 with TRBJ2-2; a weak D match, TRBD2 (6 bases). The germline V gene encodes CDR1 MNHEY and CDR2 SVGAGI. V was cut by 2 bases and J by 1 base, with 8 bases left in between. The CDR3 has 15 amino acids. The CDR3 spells CASSYLGGNTGELFF. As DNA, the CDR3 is TGTGCCAGCAGTTACCTCGGGGGGAACACCGGGGAGCTGTTTTTT.

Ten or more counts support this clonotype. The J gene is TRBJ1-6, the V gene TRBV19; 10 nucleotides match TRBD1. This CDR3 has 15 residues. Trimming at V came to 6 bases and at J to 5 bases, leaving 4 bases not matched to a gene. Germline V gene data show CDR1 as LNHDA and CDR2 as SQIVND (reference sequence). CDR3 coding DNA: TGTGCCAGTAGCCGGACAGGGGGAAATAATTCACCCCTCCACTTT. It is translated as CASSRTGGNNSPLHF.